This T cell receptor beta chain derives from a study of CD8 T cells in ankylosing spondylitis (dated by TCRdb to about 2017). Notes on the research overall: The study set out to find disease-linked TCR variants by profiling T cell receptor beta repertoires in ankylosing spondylitis patients and healthy donors. The whole study cohort included 85 to 120 healthy donors and under 30 ankylosing spondylitis patients. Samples of peripheral blood were taken, and for ankylosing spondylitis patients, synovial fluid was collected as well.

This clonotype was observed a handful of times. Its antigen remains unidentified. Base qualities were left out, and no much larger clone turns up one base away. Synovial fluid samples were matched to blood samples from the same ankylosing spondylitis patients. Instrument on record: Illumina HiSeq 2500. TCR beta libraries were prepared by quantitative 5'-RACE with molecular barcodes. The original pipeline was this. Disease-linked TCR variants were identified with a new computational method built on a probabilistic model of VDJ rearrangement. TCRdb trimmed public reads at Q25 via fastp, called clones via MiXCR and kept in-frame beta chains. Each CDR3 protein appears once, grouped with its most common genes and DNA. The V and J calls come from TCRdb's annotation, not from the publication. This sample is represented by fewer than 40,000 distinct CDR3 sequences; more than 30% of them were singletons. Together, the top ten hold less than 55% of the sample.

What the work shows at the level of the full study, not this receptor alone: The disease-linked clones had a CD8+ phenotype and were found at relatively low frequencies in peripheral blood. Blood from ankylosing spondylitis patients appeared to be characterized by a TCR beta motif composed of 7 to 9 highly homologous amino acid variants. Some motif variants had previously been reported in the synovial fluid and blood of reactive arthritis patients, which suggests shared mechanisms of disease initiation. According to the report, matched synovial fluid samples from ankylosing spondylitis patients were significantly enriched for the disease-linked clones.

Its CDR3 holds 11 amino acids, cysteine through phenylalanine. Only the CDR3 DNA stays, 33 bases, in frame from base 1. According to the germline V gene (reference sequence), CDR1 reads LGHDT and CDR2 reads YNNKEL. V loses 1 base of germline sequence and J loses 4 bases, and the interval between the two ends is 1 base. This clonotype was obtained from a male donor with ankylosing spondylitis. Input material: synovial fluid, either unsorted or a sorted T cell fraction (not recorded which). This chain is built from TRBV3-1 and TRBJ2-5, with the D gene not confidently named. The DNA reads as follows: TGTGCCAGCAGCCAAGGAGAGACCCAGTACTTC. The encoded protein is CASSQGETQYF.